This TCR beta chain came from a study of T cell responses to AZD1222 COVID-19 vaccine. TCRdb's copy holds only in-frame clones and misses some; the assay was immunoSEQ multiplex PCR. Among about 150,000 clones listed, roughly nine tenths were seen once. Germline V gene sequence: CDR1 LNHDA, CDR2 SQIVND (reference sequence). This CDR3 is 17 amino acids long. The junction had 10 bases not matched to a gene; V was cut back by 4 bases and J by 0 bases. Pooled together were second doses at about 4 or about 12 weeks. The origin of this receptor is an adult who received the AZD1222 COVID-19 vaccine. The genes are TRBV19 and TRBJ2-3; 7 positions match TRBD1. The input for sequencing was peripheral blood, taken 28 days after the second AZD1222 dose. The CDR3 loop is CASSKEQGTPSTDTQYF. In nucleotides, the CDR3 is TGTGCCAGTAGTAAGGAACAGGGGACGCCTAGCACAGATACGCAGTATTTT.